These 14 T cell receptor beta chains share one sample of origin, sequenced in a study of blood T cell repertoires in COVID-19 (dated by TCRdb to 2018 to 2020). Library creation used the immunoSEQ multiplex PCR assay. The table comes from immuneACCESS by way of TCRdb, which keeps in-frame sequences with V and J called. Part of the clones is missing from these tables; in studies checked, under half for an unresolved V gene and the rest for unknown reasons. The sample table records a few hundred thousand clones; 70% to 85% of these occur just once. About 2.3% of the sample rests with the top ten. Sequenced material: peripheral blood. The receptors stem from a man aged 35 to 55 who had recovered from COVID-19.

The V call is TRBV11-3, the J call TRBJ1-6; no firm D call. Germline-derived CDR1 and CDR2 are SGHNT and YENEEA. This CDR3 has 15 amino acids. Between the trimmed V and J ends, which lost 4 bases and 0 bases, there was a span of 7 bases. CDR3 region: CASSYESSYNSPLHF. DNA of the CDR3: TGTGCCAGCAGCTACGAGAGCTCCTATAATTCACCCCTCCACTTT.

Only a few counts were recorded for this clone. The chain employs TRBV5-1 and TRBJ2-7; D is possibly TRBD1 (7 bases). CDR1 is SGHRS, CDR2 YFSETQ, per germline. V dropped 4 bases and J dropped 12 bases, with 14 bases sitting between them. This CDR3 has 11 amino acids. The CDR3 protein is CASSQGGVGYF. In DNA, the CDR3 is TGCGCCAGCAGCCAGGGGGGTGTTGGGTACTTC.

The CDR3, as DNA: TGCAGCGTGGCAGACAGGGGGACCTACAATGAGCAGTTCTTC. Encoded protein: CSVADRGTYNEQFF. The rearrangement links TRBV29-1 to TRBJ2-1; TRBD1 matches at 9 bases. This CDR3 has 14 residues. The J segment lost 2 bases and the V segment lost 6 bases, leaving 5 bases of the junction unmatched. The germline CDR1 and CDR2 sequences are SQVTM and ANQGSEA.

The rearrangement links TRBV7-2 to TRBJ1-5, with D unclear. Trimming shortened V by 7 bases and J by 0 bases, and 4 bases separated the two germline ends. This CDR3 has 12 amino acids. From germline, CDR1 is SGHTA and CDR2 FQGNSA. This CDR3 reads CASTNSNQPQHF. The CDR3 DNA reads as TGTGCCAGCACCAATAGCAATCAGCCCCAGCATTTT.

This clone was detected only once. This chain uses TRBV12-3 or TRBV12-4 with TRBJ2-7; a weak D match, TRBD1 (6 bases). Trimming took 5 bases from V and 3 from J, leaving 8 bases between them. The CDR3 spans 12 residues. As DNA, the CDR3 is TGTGCCAGCAGTCCGGACAGCTACGAGCAGTACTTC. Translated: CASSPDSYEQYF.

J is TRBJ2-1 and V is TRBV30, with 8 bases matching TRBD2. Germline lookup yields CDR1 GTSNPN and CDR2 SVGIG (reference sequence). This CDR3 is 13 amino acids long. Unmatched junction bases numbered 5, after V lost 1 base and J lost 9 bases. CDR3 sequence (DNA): TGTGCCTGGAGTGGAAGCGGGGGAATTGAGCAGTTCTTC. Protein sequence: CAWSGSGGIEQFF.

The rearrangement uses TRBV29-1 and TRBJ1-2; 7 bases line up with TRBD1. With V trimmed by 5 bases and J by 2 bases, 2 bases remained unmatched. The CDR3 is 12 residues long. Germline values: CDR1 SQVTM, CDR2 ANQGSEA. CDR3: CSVRGQNYGYTF. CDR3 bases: TGCAGCGTTAGGGGACAGAACTATGGCTACACCTTC. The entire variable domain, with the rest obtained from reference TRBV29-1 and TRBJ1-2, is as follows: SAVISQKPSRDICQRGTSLTIQCQVDSQVTMMFWYRQQPGQSLTLIATANQGSEATYESGFVIDKFPISRPNLTFSTLTVSNMSPEDSSIYLCSVRGQNYGYTFGSGTRLTVV.

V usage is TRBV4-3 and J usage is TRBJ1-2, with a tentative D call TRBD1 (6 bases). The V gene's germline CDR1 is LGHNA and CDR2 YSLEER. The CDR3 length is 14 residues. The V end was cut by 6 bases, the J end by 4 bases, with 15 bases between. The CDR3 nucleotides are TGCGCCAGCAGTCGAATACAGGGAAGCTATGGCTACACCTTC. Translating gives CASSRIQGSYGYTF.

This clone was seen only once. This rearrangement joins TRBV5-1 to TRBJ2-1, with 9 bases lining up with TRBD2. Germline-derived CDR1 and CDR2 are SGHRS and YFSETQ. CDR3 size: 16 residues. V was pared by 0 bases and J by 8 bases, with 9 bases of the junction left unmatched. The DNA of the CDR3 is TGCGCCAGCAGCTTGGCTCCGGGACTAGCAGCGGATGAGCAGTTCTTC. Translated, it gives CASSLAPGLAADEQFF.

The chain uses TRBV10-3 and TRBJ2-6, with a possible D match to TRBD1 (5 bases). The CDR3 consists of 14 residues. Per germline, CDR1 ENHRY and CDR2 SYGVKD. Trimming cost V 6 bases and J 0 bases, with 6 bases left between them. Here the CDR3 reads CAIRQDSGANVLTF. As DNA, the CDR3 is TGTGCCATCAGACAGGACTCTGGGGCCAACGTCCTGACTTTC.

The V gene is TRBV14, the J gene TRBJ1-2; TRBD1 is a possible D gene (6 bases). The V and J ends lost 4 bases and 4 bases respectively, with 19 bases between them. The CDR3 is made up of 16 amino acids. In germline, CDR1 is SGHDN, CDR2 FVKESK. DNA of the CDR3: TGTGCCAGCAGCCCCATTGGGGGGGCGCAGGGCTATGGCTACACCTTC. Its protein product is CASSPIGGAQGYGYTF.

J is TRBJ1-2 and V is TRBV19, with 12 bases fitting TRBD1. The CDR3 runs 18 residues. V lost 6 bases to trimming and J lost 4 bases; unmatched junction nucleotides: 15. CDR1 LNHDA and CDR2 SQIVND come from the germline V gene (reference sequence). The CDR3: CASSLTWGQGAWSYGYTF. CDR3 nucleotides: TGTGCCAGTAGCCTTACTTGGGGACAGGGGGCTTGGAGCTATGGCTACACCTTC.

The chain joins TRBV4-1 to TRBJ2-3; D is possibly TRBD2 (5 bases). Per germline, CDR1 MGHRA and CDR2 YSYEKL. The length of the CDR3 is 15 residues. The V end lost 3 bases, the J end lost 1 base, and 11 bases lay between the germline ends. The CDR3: CASSQGSRGTDTQYF. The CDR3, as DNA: TGCGCCAGCAGCCAGGGGAGCCGTGGCACAGATACGCAGTATTTT.

This CDR3 is CASSFQGGELFF. CDR3 DNA: TGTGCCAGCAGCTTCCAGGGCGGGGAGCTGTTTTTT. The rearrangement joins TRBV7-9 to TRBJ2-2; D perhaps matches TRBD1 (5 bases). CDR1 SEHNR and CDR2 FQNEAQ come from the germline V gene (reference sequence). The CDR3 contains 12 residues. V lost 3 bases and J lost 7, with 6 bases in between.